What follows are 21 T cell receptor beta chains derived from one specimen sequenced in a study of CD8 T cells in Susac syndrome. When the RNA was reverse transcribed, random hexamers were used with an input of 0.5 to 1 ug. TCRdb independently ran MiXCR on the immunoSEQ multiplex PCR reads; one entry per CDR3 protein. The sample lists just under 150,000 distinct CDR3 sequences, roughly 94% occurring once. Sequenced material: CD4+ T cells from PBMCs. Every receptor here comes from a human donor in good health.

This sequence joins TRBV7-8 and TRBJ1-1; tentative D call: TRBD1 (5 bases). V lost 3 bases and J 7 bases, leaving 12 bases between the germline ends. The CDR3 has 13 amino acids. The V gene's germline CDR1 is SGHVS and CDR2 FQNEAQ. DNA of the CDR3: TGTGCCAGCAGCTTTAGGGGTTCGGTTGAAGCTTTCTTT. As protein: CASSFRGSVEAFF.

The chain employs TRBV7-8 and TRBJ2-2, with D unclear. The germline V gene encodes CDR1 SGHVS and CDR2 FQNEAQ. V was shortened by 2 bases and J by 1 base, with 11 bases between the two germline ends. This CDR3 is 16 amino acids long. The CDR3 DNA reads TGTGCCAGCAGCTTAAGTCTAACAGTGAACACCGGGGAGCTGTTTTTT. Its protein is CASSLSLTVNTGELFF.

The gene calls are TRBV2 and TRBJ1-2, with D perhaps TRBD1 (6 bases). The CDR3 runs 13 residues. V lost 6 bases and J 5 bases, leaving 13 bases between the germline ends. Germline-derived CDR1 and CDR2 are SNHLY and FYNNEI. The CDR3 nucleotides read TGTGCCAGCAGCGCAGGGGTCGGGTATGGCTACACCTTC. The encoded protein is CASSAGVGYGYTF.

V and J are TRBV7-8 and TRBJ2-1; the D gene could be TRBD1 or TRBD2 (6 bases each). V lost 1 base and J 4 bases, leaving 11 bases between the germline ends. This CDR3 comprises 15 residues. Germline V gene lookup returns CDR1 SGHVS and CDR2 FQNEAQ. The CDR3 DNA reads as TGTGCCAGCAGCTTAGGACTAGGGGGTTACAATGAGCAGTTCTTC. Amino acid sequence: CASSLGLGGYNEQFF. Variable domain in full (rest from reference TRBV7-8 and TRBJ2-1): GAGVSQSPRYKVAKRGQDVALRCDPISGHVSLFWYQQALGQGPEFLTYFQNEAQLDKSGLPSDRFFAERPEGSVSTLKIQRTQQEDSAVYLCASSLGLGGYNEQFFGPGTRLTVL.

With regard to this clonotype: The junction departs from germline at one end; a sequencing error may be responsible. The chain uses TRBV7-2 and TRBJ2-7, with TRBD2 identical over 11 bases. Looked up from germline, CDR1 is SGHTA and CDR2 is FQGNSA. This CDR3 comprises 15 residues. DNA for the CDR3: TGTGCCAGCAGCCTAGCGGGAGGTCCCGGATACGAGCAGTACTTC. Its protein product is CASSLAGGPGYEQYF. The full variable domain, rest sourced from reference TRBV7-2 and TRBJ2-7, is GAGVSQSPSNKVTEKGKDVELRCDPISGHTALYWYRQSLGQGLEFLIYFQGNSAPDKSGLPSDRFSAERTGGSVSTLTIQRTQQEDSAVYLCASSLAGGPGYEQYFGPGTRLTVT.

This CDR3 reads CARTSSRRGTGELFF. CDR3 sequence (DNA): TGTGCCCGAACTTCTTCGCGAAGAGGCACCGGGGAGCTGTTTTTT. The chain couples TRBV30 to TRBJ2-2; D unclear. Germline V gene lookup returns CDR1 GTSNPN and CDR2 SVGIG (reference sequence). The CDR3 loop spans 15 amino acids. Trimming left V 8 bases short and J 4 bases short, with 20 bases between.

J is TRBJ2-5 and V is TRBV20-1; no clear D gene. Per the germline V gene, CDR1 is DFQATT and CDR2 is SNEGSKA (reference sequence). Trimming shortened V by 5 bases and J by 4 bases, and 14 bases separated the two germline ends. The CDR3 is 13 amino acids. The CDR3 sequence is CSASHSRVETQYF. The CDR3 DNA follows: TGCAGTGCTTCTCATAGTAGGGTAGAGACCCAGTACTTC.

The table lists this clonotype with a count of one. The chain has TRBV7-9 and TRBJ1-4; 10 positions agree with TRBD1. CDR1 is SEHNR, CDR2 FQNEAQ, per germline (reference sequence). V shed 3 bases and J 7 bases; nucleotides not matched to a gene: 14. This CDR3 is 18 amino acids long. The CDR3 protein is CASSFTPGQGSAGEKLFF. The CDR3, as DNA: TGTGCCAGCAGCTTTACTCCGGGACAGGGGTCGGCTGGTGAAAAACTGTTTTTT. Based on the CDR3 plus reference TRBV7-9 and TRBJ1-4, the full variable domain is DTGVSQNPRHKITKRGQNVTFRCDPISEHNRLYWYRQTLGQGPEFLTYFQNEAQLEKSRLLSDRFSAERPKGSFSTLEIQRTEQGDSAMYLCASSFTPGQGSAGEKLFFGSGTQLSVL.

The chain recombines TRBV27 with TRBJ2-7; 10 nucleotides align to TRBD2. The germline gives CDR1 MNHEY, CDR2 SMNVEV (reference sequence). V lost 6 bases and J lost 7; bases outside the gene matches: 9. CDR3 length: 14 amino acids. The CDR3 nucleotides read TGTGCCAGCAGCCCACTAGCGGGAAGGGTGGAGCAGTACTTC. Translating gives CASSPLAGRVEQYF.

This chain connects TRBV7-2 to TRBJ2-3; the D call may be TRBD1 or TRBD2 (5 bases each). V dropped 6 bases and J dropped 2 bases, with 15 bases sitting between them. This CDR3 contains 15 residues. Germline V gives CDR1 SGHTA, CDR2 FQGNSA. The CDR3 DNA sequence: TGTGCCAGCAGTACCCGGGACCTACTCACAGATACGCAGTATTTT. This encodes CASSTRDLLTDTQYF.

J is TRBJ2-5 and V is TRBV2; D unclear. V was shortened by 6 bases and J by 1 base, with 9 bases between the two germline ends. The CDR3 runs to 13 residues. The V gene's germline CDR1 is SNHLY and CDR2 FYNNEI. CDR3 DNA sequence: TGTGCCAGCAGCGCTTATGTCCAAGAGACCCAGTACTTC. Its protein product is CASSAYVQETQYF.

The chain recombines TRBV27 with TRBJ2-3; 8 nucleotides agree with TRBD2. The J segment lost 6 bases and the V segment lost 4 bases, leaving 6 bases of the junction unmatched. The germline V gene has CDR1 MNHEY and CDR2 SMNVEV (reference sequence). The CDR3 covers 14 residues. CDR3 protein: CASSSSGRPDTQYF. CDR3 sequence (DNA): TGTGCCAGCAGTTCGAGCGGGAGACCGGATACGCAGTATTTT.

The V and J genes are TRBV6-5 and TRBJ2-1, with 10 nucleotides matching TRBD2. Germline V gives CDR1 MNHEY, CDR2 SVGAGI. The junction had 10 bases not matched to a gene; V was cut back by 2 bases and J by 6 bases. The CDR3 spans 17 residues. The CDR3 reads CASSYRGKLAGSNEQFF. The CDR3 DNA sequence: TGTGCCAGCAGTTACCGGGGGAAACTAGCGGGATCCAATGAGCAGTTCTTC.

V is TRBV13 and J is TRBJ2-3, with TRBD1 matching over 9 bases. Per the germline V gene, CDR1 is PRHDT and CDR2 is FYEKMQ (reference sequence). CDR3 size: 16 residues. With 0 bases clipped from V and 6 bases from J, the junction kept 7 bases outside the gene matches. The CDR3, as DNA: TGTGCCAGCAGCTTAGGCCCGGGACAGGGAGGGGATACGCAGTATTTT. Protein: CASSLGPGQGGDTQYF.

The chain carries TRBV12-3 or TRBV12-4 and TRBJ2-5; 8 positions match TRBD2. CDR3 length: 15 amino acids. V shed 7 bases and J 4 bases; nucleotides not matched to a gene: 11. The CDR3 spells CASTPGPGGVETQYF. The CDR3 DNA reads as TGTGCCAGCACCCCCGGGCCGGGAGGGGTAGAGACCCAGTACTTC.

V and J are TRBV28 and TRBJ2-7; tentative D call: TRBD1 (6 bases). This CDR3 has 15 residues. Germline CDR1 reads MDHEN; CDR2 reads SYDVKM. Trimming took off 5 bases at V and 3 bases at J, with 17 bases between the two ends. The CDR3 region is CASSAGTPSHYEQYF. As DNA, the CDR3 is TGTGCCAGCAGTGCAGGGACACCCTCTCACTACGAGCAGTACTTC.

The CDR3 is CASSGIGFLRTDTQYF. CDR3 in DNA: TGCGCCAGCAGTGGCATAGGGTTTTTACGCACAGATACGCAGTATTTT. The rearrangement joins TRBV4-1 to TRBJ2-3; unclear D gene. The CDR3 sequence is 16 residues long. Deletions cut 6 bases from V and 1 base from J, with 17 bases between. Germline lookup yields CDR1 MGHRA and CDR2 YSYEKL.

The chain has TRBV12-3 or TRBV12-4 and TRBJ2-2, with TRBD2 matching over 7 bases. V was clipped by 6 bases and J by 1 base; unmatched bases: 5. The CDR3 loop spans 15 amino acids. In DNA, the CDR3 is TGTGCCAGCAGCCAACGGGGGGAGAACACCGGGGAGCTGTTTTTT. Its protein product is CASSQRGENTGELFF.

The CDR3 region has the DNA TGCAGTGCTAGTTCAGGGGGCGCGGGTGGCTACACCTTC. Translating it yields CSASSGGAGGYTF. The chain joins TRBV20-1 to TRBJ1-2; 8 bases align to TRBD1. The germline CDR1 and CDR2 sequences are DFQATT and SNEGSKA (reference sequence). The CDR3 loop spans 13 amino acids. With 3 bases clipped from V and 7 bases from J, the junction kept 7 bases outside the gene matches.

CDR3 amino acids: CASVINTGELFF. The CDR3 DNA follows: TGCGCCAGCGTTATAAACACCGGGGAGCTGTTTTTT. The chain employs TRBV5-1 and TRBJ2-2; D gene ambiguous. The V gene's germline CDR1 is SGHRS and CDR2 YFSETQ. The V gene lost 7 bases and the J gene lost 2 bases, with 6 bases spanning the gap. The CDR3 contains 12 residues.

The V call is TRBV20-1, the J call TRBJ1-5, with D uncertain. Per the germline V gene, CDR1 is DFQATT and CDR2 is SNEGSKA (reference sequence). CDR3 length: 11 residues. V lost 6 bases, J lost 5 bases, and 8 bases lay in between. The CDR3 coding sequence is TGCAGTGCAGTAAAAGATCAGCCCCAGCATTTT. It translates to CSAVKDQPQHF.